These T cell receptor beta chains were read from a single sample in a study of blood T cell repertoires in COVID-19. Libraries were prepared by immunoSEQ multiplex PCR; TCRdb keeps only in-frame clonotypes and omits some of them. The table lists approximately 65,000 clones, roughly 86% of them singletons. The sequenced material came from peripheral blood. Source of these receptors: a man in his fifties with acute or convalescent COVID-19. Each CDR3 is given with its conserved first and last residue. The D gene is left open where the match is weak. A row's size may be missing; if present it is once, few, many or a size class.

CDR3nt	CDR3aa	d_gene	abundance	v_gene	j_gene
TGTGCCAGCAGTGAATGGTGGGGACAGGGGGCGACCGGGGAGCTGTTTTTT	CASSEWWGQGATGELFF	TRBD1	NA	TRBV25-1	TRBJ2-2
TGTGCCAGCAGGGTGACAGGGTCGGCCGACGAGCAGTACTTC	CASRVTGSADEQYF	TRBD1	NA	TRBV28	TRBJ2-7
TGTGCCAGCAGCTCCCTACCAGCGGGACGGAACACCGGGGAGCTGTTTTTT	CASSSLPAGRNTGELFF	TRBD2	NA	TRBV7-3	TRBJ2-2
TGTGCCAGCAGCCAGTTTGGGGGGGGCGGTTATAATTCACCCCTCCACTTT	CASSQFGGGGYNSPLHF	NA	NA	TRBV7-8	TRBJ1-6
TGTGCCAGCAGCCTGGGACAAAGCTATCAGCCCCAGCATTTT	CASSLGQSYQPQHF	NA	NA	TRBV5-5	TRBJ1-5
TGTGCCAGCAGTACTGGACAGTATAGCAATCAGCCCCAGCATTTT	CASSTGQYSNQPQHF	NA	NA	TRBV28	TRBJ1-5
TGTGCCAGCAGCTTGGCCGGGACACACTACGAGCAGTACTTC	CASSLAGTHYEQYF	NA	NA	TRBV5-4	TRBJ2-7
TGCGCCAGCATGGAGGGGAGTGGAGGGGAGACCCAGTACTTC	CASMEGSGGETQYF	NA	NA	TRBV5-1	TRBJ2-5
TGTGCCGCCGAGGCCGTAGCTGGGAGCAATCAGCCCCAGCATTTT	CAAEAVAGSNQPQHF	NA	once	TRBV19	TRBJ1-5
TGTGCCAGCAGTACGGGACCCCGGAGGGTGACAGATACGCAGTATTTT	CASSTGPRRVTDTQYF	NA	NA	TRBV2	TRBJ2-3
TGTGCCAGCAGCTTAGGAGACACCTCCACAGATACGCAGTATTTT	CASSLGDTSTDTQYF	NA	NA	TRBV7-9	TRBJ2-3
TGTGCCACCAGAAACCCTTACGACAGGCAAGGAGGTAATTCACCCCTCCACTTT	CATRNPYDRQGGNSPLHF	NA	NA	TRBV15	TRBJ1-6
TGTGCCAGCAGCATTAGCGGGGGCACAGATACGCAGTATTTT	CASSISGGTDTQYF	TRBD2	NA	TRBV5-6	TRBJ2-3
TGTGCCAGCAACGGAGGCTTTGCCCTCCACTTT	CASNGGFALHF	NA	NA	TRBV28	TRBJ1-6
TGTGCCAGCAGTTTTGCTAGCGGGAGAGGAGCTACCTACGAGCAGTACTTC	CASSFASGRGATYEQYF	TRBD2	once	TRBV27	TRBJ2-7
TGTGCCAGCAGCTTAGCGGGAAACTATGGCTACACCTTC	CASSLAGNYGYTF	NA	NA	TRBV11-3	TRBJ1-2
TGTGCCAGCAGCCAAGGACAGGTGGGGGACACTGAAGCTTTCTTT	CASSQGQVGDTEAFF	NA	NA	TRBV4-2	TRBJ1-1
TGTGCCAGCAGCCAAGGACCGGGGGGCTCCTACGAGCAGTACTTC	CASSQGPGGSYEQYF	TRBD2	few	TRBV3-1/TRBV3-2	TRBJ2-7
TGTGCCTGGAGAGGGCCAGGGGGCTATTCACCCCTCCACTTT	CAWRGPGGYSPLHF	TRBD1	NA	TRBV30	TRBJ1-6
TGCGCCAGCAGCTTGGGCACACTAAGTGGAAACACCATATATTTT	CASSLGTLSGNTIYF	NA	NA	TRBV5-1	TRBJ1-3
TGTGCCACCAGCTCGGGGTCAGATACGCAGTATTTT	CATSSGSDTQYF	NA	NA	TRBV24-1	TRBJ2-3
TGTGCCAGCAGCCAAGAGAGGGGGTACCAAGAGACCCAGTACTTC	CASSQERGYQETQYF	NA	NA	TRBV4-2	TRBJ2-5
TGTGCCAGCAGCCAAACCCCTTCGGTTACGCAGTATTTT	CASSQTPSVTQYF	NA	NA	TRBV3-1/TRBV3-2	TRBJ2-3
TGTGCCAGCAGCTTACTCGGGTCGGTTAACTATGGCTACACCTTC	CASSLLGSVNYGYTF	NA	NA	TRBV13	TRBJ1-2
TGTGCCAGCAGTTTTGACTGGTCCAATGAGCAGTTCTTC	CASSFDWSNEQFF	NA	NA	TRBV12-3/TRBV12-4	TRBJ2-1
TGTGCTAGCAGCCCTCGACAGGGGCGAGGCGGGGAGCTGTTTTTT	CASSPRQGRGGELFF	TRBD1	NA	TRBV7-7	TRBJ2-2
TGTGCCAGCAGCCGGGACAGGGAAGAGACCCAGTACTTC	CASSRDREETQYF	TRBD1	NA	TRBV11-2	TRBJ2-5
TGTGCCAGCAGCCCCCTGGGCAGGACCTACGAGCAGTACTTC	CASSPLGRTYEQYF	NA	NA	TRBV7-9	TRBJ2-7
TGTGCCACCCGGGACTTTTATAATTCACCCCTCCACTTT	CATRDFYNSPLHF	NA	NA	TRBV28	TRBJ1-6
TGCGCCAGCAGCTTAACTAGCGTGGGAGATACGCAGTATTTT	CASSLTSVGDTQYF	TRBD2	NA	TRBV5-1	TRBJ2-3
TGTGCCAGCAGTGAGGGGCCGGCAAACACCGGGGAGCTGTTTTTT	CASSEGPANTGELFF	NA	NA	TRBV2	TRBJ2-2
TGTGCCAGCAGGAGAGAAGGGGGCGCCTATGGCTACACCTTC	CASRREGGAYGYTF	TRBD1	NA	TRBV5-6	TRBJ1-2
TGTGCCATCAGTACCGGGACAGGGCCGATGGAGATGTTTTTT	CAISTGTGPMEMFF	TRBD1	NA	TRBV10-3	TRBJ1-4
TGTGCCAGCAGTCGAGCGGGGGGACCGAACATTCAGTACTTC	CASSRAGGPNIQYF	TRBD2	NA	TRBV27	TRBJ2-4
TGTGCCAGCAGCAAACAGGGAACCACCTACAATGAGCAGTTCTTC	CASSKQGTTYNEQFF	NA	NA	TRBV5-8	TRBJ2-1
TGTGCCAGCAGATTGGAGACCGACTTCTCTGGAAACACCATATATTTT	CASRLETDFSGNTIYF	NA	NA	TRBV2	TRBJ1-3
TGCAGCGTTGTCAGGCAGGAGGAAGGCTACACCTTC	CSVVRQEEGYTF	NA	NA	TRBV29-1	TRBJ1-2
TGTGCCAGCAGTTTAAAGACAGGTGGCCAGACCGGGGAGCTGTTTTTT	CASSLKTGGQTGELFF	NA	NA	TRBV27	TRBJ2-2
TGCGCCAGCAGTGGGTCGCAGTCAAGTTATCCCAATGGCTACACCTTC	CASSGSQSSYPNGYTF	NA	NA	TRBV10-2	TRBJ1-2
TGTGCCTGGAGTGGAGGGGGTGCGGAAAAACTGTTTTTT	CAWSGGGAEKLFF	NA	NA	TRBV30	TRBJ1-4
TGTGCCAGCAGTTTAAGATCGGGGAATGGCTATGGCTACACCTTC	CASSLRSGNGYGYTF	NA	NA	TRBV27	TRBJ1-2
TGTGCCAGCAGTGAACAACAGTTGGTAAACGAAAAACTGTTTTTT	CASSEQQLVNEKLFF	NA	NA	TRBV2	TRBJ1-4
TGTGCCAGTAGTATAGTCGGGACAGCGGGCGAGCAGTACTTC	CASSIVGTAGEQYF	NA	NA	TRBV19	TRBJ2-7
TGTGCCAGCAGCTTAGGGATTCCGGGAGGGAACTATGGCTACACCTTC	CASSLGIPGGNYGYTF	NA	NA	TRBV7-6	TRBJ1-2
TGCGCCAGCAGCACTGGGGACAAGAACTATGGCTACACCTTC	CASSTGDKNYGYTF	NA	few	TRBV10-2	TRBJ1-2
TGCGCCAGCAGCTTGGGAGGGGGCTCCGCGAACACCGGGGAGCTGTTTTTT	CASSLGGGSANTGELFF	TRBD1	NA	TRBV5-1	TRBJ2-2
TGTGCCAGCAACCCAGGGGGTGGTGAAAAACTGTTTTTT	CASNPGGGEKLFF	TRBD1	NA	TRBV7-2	TRBJ1-4
TGTGCCAGCAGTTCCCACCAGGGAAACAATCAGCCCCAGCATTTT	CASSSHQGNNQPQHF	NA	NA	TRBV27	TRBJ1-5
TGTGCCAGCAGCTCCCAGGGGGCAGGTGAAAAACTGTTTTTT	CASSSQGAGEKLFF	TRBD1	NA	TRBV5-4	TRBJ1-4